The 5 T cell receptor beta chains given below trace back to one sample, sequenced in a study of Ad26.COV2.S vaccination and SARS-CoV-2 variants. Libraries were prepared by immunoSEQ multiplex PCR; TCRdb keeps only in-frame clonotypes and omits some of them. The data show fewer than 400,000 clones, about 91% seen once. Treatment reported: roughly 18 received Ad26.COV2.S at low or high dose, single or two shots; roughly 5 received placebo; per-sample allocation not given. Each sample was drawn 63 days after the first injection (of vaccine or placebo). The sequenced sample was peripheral blood, obtained in a trial of Ad26.COV2.S vaccine versus placebo. The receptors come from a person between 18 and 65 years old who received the Ad26.COV2.S COVID-19 vaccine or a placebo.

This chain links TRBV5-5 with TRBJ2-1; a possible D gene is TRBD1 (6 bases). Germline V gene data show CDR1 as SGHKS and CDR2 as YYEKEE (reference sequence). V lost 4 bases and J 0 bases, leaving 11 bases between the germline ends. The CDR3 runs 15 residues. The chain's CDR3 is CASSQGLSSYNEQFF. CDR3 nucleotide sequence: TGTGCCAGCAGCCAGGGGCTCAGCTCCTACAATGAGCAGTTCTTC.

This clone appeared a single time. The genes are TRBV18 and TRBJ2-6, with TRBD2 matching 7 bases. The CDR3 is 16 amino acids. V shed 6 bases and J 0 bases; nucleotides not matched to a gene: 5. CDR1 is KGHSH, CDR2 LQKENI, per germline. The CDR3 region has the DNA TGTGCCAGCTCGCGCCCGGGAGGCTCTGGGGCCAACGTCCTGACTTTC. Its protein product is CASSRPGGSGANVLTF.

This sequence joins TRBV11-2 and TRBJ2-1; the match to TRBD1 covers 8 bases. J gave up 3 bases and V 5 bases, and 12 bases lay outside the gene matches. The CDR3 runs 17 residues. The germline V gene encodes CDR1 SGHAT and CDR2 FQNNGV. The CDR3 DNA reads as TGTGCCAGCAGCCAGGGCGGCTCAGGACAGGGCTACAATGAGCAGTTCTTC. Amino acid sequence: CASSQGGSGQGYNEQFF.

V is TRBV13 and J is TRBJ2-7; TRBD2 agrees at 9 bases. The trim removed 0 bases at V and 6 bases at J, leaving 9 bases unmatched. The CDR3 is 16 amino acids. Germline-derived CDR1 and CDR2 are PRHDT and FYEKMQ (reference sequence). The CDR3 DNA reads as TGTGCCAGCAGCTTAGGGCGACTAGCGGTGGGAGTCGAGCAGTACTTC. It codes for CASSLGRLAVGVEQYF.

This chain connects TRBV9 to TRBJ2-1, with 10 bases matching TRBD2. Looked up from germline, CDR1 is SGDLS and CDR2 is YYNGEE. The CDR3 sequence is 18 residues long. Trimming removed 0 bases from V and 8 bases from J; junction bases left unmatched: 14. Here the CDR3 DNA reads TGTGCCAGCAGCGTAGAGGCTAGCGGGAGTCTGGTCTTACATGAGCAGTTCTTC. This codes for CASSVEASGSLVLHEQFF.